Presented here are 31 T cell receptor beta chains from one specimen sequenced in a study of blood T cell repertoires in COVID-19. This table comes from immunoSEQ multiplex PCR, and its TCRdb copy is limited to in-frame clones, with some not included. Altogether approximately 350,000 clones are present, about 90% being singletons, with the ten largest covering around 3%. Input material: PBMCs or T cells enriched from blood (not recorded which). The receptors were sampled from a woman in her twenties or thirties who had recovered from COVID-19.

The rearrangement joins TRBV29-1 to TRBJ1-1, with 10 bases fitting TRBD1. Germline assignment: CDR1 SQVTM and CDR2 ANQGSEA. This CDR3 has 13 residues. Germline trimming cut 7 bases from V and 6 bases from J; bases unmatched to any gene: 8. The CDR3 nucleotides are TGCAGCGGGAGGGACAGGGGAAGGCCTGAAGCTTTCTTT. Amino acid sequence: CSGRDRGRPEAFF.

V is TRBV6-5 and J is TRBJ2-3; TRBD2 agrees at 7 bases. V dropped 6 bases and J dropped 1; count of bases not matched to a gene: 7. The CDR3 totals 15 residues. Germline V gene lookup returns CDR1 MNHEY and CDR2 SVGAGI. CDR3 in DNA: TGTGCCAGCAGGAGACTAGCTTCCCGCACAGATACGCAGTATTTT. Its translation: CASRRLASRTDTQYF.

This clone was recorded once. V is TRBV9 and J is TRBJ2-1; 7 positions match TRBD1. Germline V lookup: CDR1 SGDLS, CDR2 YYNGEE. V lost 3 bases, J lost 3 bases, and 6 bases stayed unmatched. The CDR3 totals 15 residues. The CDR3, as DNA: TGTGCCAGCAGCGAGGGGACAGAGAGCTACAATGAGCAGTTCTTC. Amino acid sequence: CASSEGTESYNEQFF.

This rearrangement joins TRBV7-9 to TRBJ2-3, with 8 nucleotides matching TRBD2. The germline CDR1 and CDR2 sequences are SEHNR and FQNEAQ (reference sequence). The V and J ends lost 1 base and 2 bases, in that order; junction bases with no gene match: 5. The CDR3 is 16 residues long. CDR3 sequence (DNA): TGTGCCAGCAGCTTAGGGGGCGGGGGGCCCACAGATACGCAGTATTTT. Protein sequence: CASSLGGGGPTDTQYF.

The genes are TRBV7-8 and TRBJ2-5, with 8 bases matching TRBD2. CDR1 is SGHVS and CDR2 is FQNEAQ in the germline V gene. The CDR3 spans 16 residues. Germline trimming cut 5 bases from V and 2 bases from J; bases unmatched to any gene: 10. CDR3 sequence (DNA): TGTGCCAGCAGCGCCGCGGCTAGCGGGCTGCAAGAGACCCAGTACTTC. Its protein product is CASSAAASGLQETQYF.

The CDR3 is CASSGMRGLWGYTF. CDR3 DNA: TGTGCCAGCAGCGGAATGAGGGGGCTATGGGGCTACACCTTC. V and J are TRBV5-5 and TRBJ1-2; TRBD1 agrees at 7 bases. The CDR3 totals 14 residues. J was trimmed by 8 bases and V by 4 bases; bases with no gene match: 11. Germline lookup yields CDR1 SGHKS and CDR2 YYEKEE (reference sequence).

This chain uses TRBV9 with TRBJ2-3, with D perhaps matching TRBD2 (7 bases). V was clipped by 2 bases and J by 1 base, with 11 bases between them. CDR1 and CDR2 (germline): SGDLS, YYNGEE. The CDR3 totals 15 residues. CDR3 in amino acids: CASSVRGGGTDTQYF. The CDR3 nucleotides read TGTGCCAGCAGCGTTAGGGGGGGAGGCACAGATACGCAGTATTTT.

CDR3 residues: CASSSGAGDEKLFF. CDR3 DNA: TGTGCCAGCAGTTCCGGGGCAGGGGACGAAAAACTGTTTTTT. This chain joins TRBV27 and TRBJ1-4, with D maybe TRBD1 (6 bases). Trimming shortened V by 4 bases and J by 8 bases, and 14 bases separated the two germline ends. The CDR3 extends over 14 amino acids. CDR1 and CDR2 from the germline V gene are MNHEY and SMNVEV (reference sequence).

This chain uses TRBV28 with TRBJ2-1; D is possibly TRBD2 (6 bases). Germline V gene data show CDR1 as MDHEN and CDR2 as SYDVKM. The CDR3 has 12 amino acids. With 10 bases removed from V and 4 bases from J, the gap between germline ends came to 11 bases. CDR3 coding DNA: TGTGCCACGATGGGACTGTACAATGAGCAGTTCTTC. This sequence encodes CATMGLYNEQFF.

This chain links TRBV9 with TRBJ1-2; 7 nucleotides match TRBD1. Germline V gene lookup returns CDR1 SGDLS and CDR2 YYNGEE. The CDR3 runs to 15 residues. The V gene end was trimmed by 5 bases and the J gene end by 2 bases; junction bases not matched to a gene: 9. The chain's CDR3 is CASRPIPGGNYGYTF. Here the CDR3 DNA reads TGTGCCAGCAGACCCATCCCAGGGGGAAACTATGGCTACACCTTC.

The CDR3 DNA follows: TGTGCCAGCAGTGAGGCGGGGGCCTTAGATACGCAGTATTTT. Protein sequence: CASSEAGALDTQYF. The J gene is TRBJ2-3, the V gene TRBV25-1; possibly TRBD2 for D (7 bases). The CDR3 has 14 residues. In germline, CDR1 is MGHDK, CDR2 SYGVNS. Between the trimmed V and J ends, which lost 3 bases and 5 bases, there was a span of 12 bases.

The J gene is TRBJ2-3, the V gene TRBV28; TRBD2 matches at 7 bases. V was clipped by 5 bases and J by 3 bases; unmatched bases: 8. CDR1 is MDHEN, CDR2 SYDVKM, per germline. The CDR3 loop spans 15 amino acids. The CDR3 loop reads CASSLASAGTDTQYF. The CDR3 DNA sequence: TGTGCCAGCAGTCTTGCCTCAGCGGGGACAGATACGCAGTATTTT.

This chain connects TRBV5-1 to TRBJ2-7, with no clear D. The CDR3 totals 13 residues. The germline CDR1 and CDR2 sequences are SGHRS and YFSETQ. The V and J ends lost 0 bases and 2 bases respectively, with 6 bases between them. In nucleotides, the CDR3 is TGCGCCAGCAGCTTGGACAGTACCTACGAGCAGTACTTC. This codes for CASSLDSTYEQYF.

CDR3 DNA sequence: TGCGCCAGCAGCCTGGACAGGGTCGATGGCTACACCTTC. It codes for CASSLDRVDGYTF. The V call is TRBV5-1, the J call TRBJ1-2, with 8 bases identical to TRBD1. CDR1 is SGHRS, CDR2 YFSETQ, per germline. This CDR3 comprises 13 residues. Trimming at V came to 4 bases and at J to 6 bases, leaving 5 bases not matched to a gene.

The rearrangement uses TRBV27 and TRBJ1-6; 9 positions agree with TRBD1. Germline V CDR1 and CDR2: MNHEY, SMNVEV (reference sequence). The CDR3 has 17 residues. V lost 3 bases and J lost 0; bases outside the gene matches: 3. The CDR3 sequence: CASSLGQGYSYNSPLHF. The CDR3 DNA reads as TGTGCCAGCAGTTTGGGACAGGGATACTCCTATAATTCACCCCTCCACTTT.

V usage is TRBV19 and J usage is TRBJ1-5; 7 bases fit TRBD1. This CDR3 spans 14 amino acids. CDR1 LNHDA and CDR2 SQIVND come from the germline V gene (reference sequence). The V gene end was trimmed by 7 bases and the J gene end by 5 bases; junction bases not matched to a gene: 8. The CDR3 is CASTRQGLYQPQHF. The CDR3 bases are TGTGCCAGTACCCGACAGGGCCTTTATCAGCCCCAGCATTTT.

The chain links TRBV3-1 (or the pseudogene TRBV3-2) to TRBJ2-3, with 7 bases identical to TRBD1. The CDR3 is 18 residues long. The ends lost 2 bases at V and 3 bases at J; junction bases unmatched: 14. Germline loops: CDR1 LGHDT, CDR2 YNNKEL (reference sequence). The CDR3, as DNA: TGTGCCAGCAGCCAACGTACCCCAGGGGGAGATGGTACAGATACGCAGTATTTT. Amino acid sequence: CASSQRTPGGDGTDTQYF.

The rearrangement joins TRBV14 to TRBJ2-1; the D is unclear. The CDR3 runs 13 residues. Germline values: CDR1 SGHDN, CDR2 FVKESK. V was pared by 2 bases and J by 3 bases, with 5 bases between. The CDR3 spells CASSQTGYNEQFF. The CDR3 DNA is TGTGCCAGCAGCCAAACCGGCTACAATGAGCAGTTCTTC. The entire variable domain, with the rest obtained from reference TRBV14 and TRBJ2-1, is as follows: EAGVTQFPSHSVIEKGQTVTLRCDPISGHDNLYWYRRVMGKEIKFLLHFVKESKQDESGMPNNRFLAERTGGTYSTLKVQPAELEDSGVYFCASSQTGYNEQFFGPGTRLTVL.

The chain links TRBV28 to TRBJ2-7; TRBD2 aligns across 7 bases. V dropped 5 bases and J dropped 1; count of bases not matched to a gene: 11. In germline, CDR1 is MDHEN, CDR2 SYDVKM. The CDR3 length is 16 residues. The CDR3 coding sequence is TGTGCCAGCAGTCAAATACGGGACTACCCGTCCTACGAGCAGTACTTC. Protein sequence: CASSQIRDYPSYEQYF.

The V and J genes are TRBV24-1 and TRBJ1-5; 10 bases match TRBD1. V shed 3 bases and J 6 bases; nucleotides not matched to a gene: 7. The germline V gene encodes CDR1 KGHDR and CDR2 SFDVKD. CDR3 length: 16 residues. CDR3 in amino acids: CATSDADRGDGQPQHF. CDR3 coding DNA: TGTGCCACCAGTGATGCGGACAGGGGGGATGGTCAGCCCCAGCATTTT.

V and J are TRBV6-5 and TRBJ2-2; a weak D match, TRBD2 (6 bases). CDR1 MNHEY and CDR2 SVGAGI come from the germline V gene. CDR3 length equals 15 residues. The germline V and J ends were trimmed by 0 bases and 7 bases, with 12 bases remaining between them. CDR3 nucleotide sequence: TGTGCCAGCAGTTACTCGGGGGAGGAGCACGGGGAGCTGTTTTTT. Translated: CASSYSGEEHGELFF.

This chain uses TRBV4-1 with TRBJ1-3, with D tentatively TRBD1 (6 bases). V lost 4 bases, J lost 7 bases, and 20 bases lay in between. CDR1 is MGHRA and CDR2 is YSYEKL in the germline V gene. The CDR3 is 16 residues long. CDR3 sequence: CASSPPSRGIGNTIYF. CDR3 nucleotide sequence: TGCGCCAGCAGCCCCCCCAGTAGGGGGATTGGGAACACCATATATTTT.

The chain joins TRBV7-2 to TRBJ1-2, with a possible D match to TRBD1 (6 bases). This CDR3 is 15 amino acids long. Trimming took off 3 bases at V and 4 bases at J, with 15 bases between the two ends. Germline V gene sequence: CDR1 SGHTA, CDR2 FQGNSA. DNA of the CDR3: TGTGCCAGCAGCTTCGGTATGGGGGCGAGCTATGGCTACACCTTC. This codes for CASSFGMGASYGYTF. Full variable domain (outside the CDR3, taken from reference TRBV7-2 and TRBJ1-2): GAGVSQSPSNKVTEKGKDVELRCDPISGHTALYWYRQSLGQGLEFLIYFQGNSAPDKSGLPSDRFSAERTGGSVSTLTIQRTQQEDSAVYLCASSFGMGASYGYTFGSGTRLTVV.

CDR3: CAWMGQGGSSYNSPLHF. CDR3 nucleotides: TGTGCCTGGATGGGACAGGGGGGAAGCTCCTATAATTCACCCCTCCACTTT. J is TRBJ1-6 and V is TRBV30; TRBD1 agrees at 11 bases. Germline CDR1 reads GTSNPN; CDR2 reads SVGIG (reference sequence). The CDR3 loop spans 17 amino acids. V was clipped by 4 bases and J by 0 bases; unmatched bases: 5.

This clone has more than one count but fewer than ten. The V call is TRBV7-6, the J call TRBJ2-5, with TRBD2 matching over 8 bases. Germline trimming cut 4 bases from V and 4 bases from J; bases unmatched to any gene: 5. The germline V gene encodes CDR1 SGHVS and CDR2 FNYEAQ. This CDR3 has 14 amino acids. The CDR3 region is CASSSGGGPETQYF. DNA for the CDR3: TGTGCCAGCAGCTCCGGGGGGGGTCCAGAGACCCAGTACTTC.

The chain uses TRBV18 and TRBJ1-2, with TRBD1 matching 7 bases. This CDR3 is 14 amino acids long. Losses at the gene ends were 5 bases for V and 4 bases for J; bases not matched to a gene: 7. Germline V gene sequence: CDR1 KGHSH, CDR2 LQKENI. Here the CDR3 reads CASSSAGGSYGYTF. Here the CDR3 DNA reads TGTGCCAGCTCATCAGCAGGGGGGTCCTATGGCTACACCTTC.

This chain links TRBV4-1 with TRBJ1-2; 7 positions agree with TRBD1. The germline CDR1 and CDR2 sequences are MGHRA and YSYEKL. Trimming removed 6 bases from V and 4 bases from J; junction bases left unmatched: 8. The length of the CDR3 is 14 residues. The CDR3 loop reads CASRYRDSSYGYTF. The CDR3 nucleotides are TGCGCCAGCAGATACCGGGACAGCTCCTATGGCTACACCTTC.

Only one count was recorded for this clone. The CDR3 bases are TGTGCCAGCTCACCCGTGAGCTACAATGAGCAGTTCTTC. Protein: CASSPVSYNEQFF. This chain uses TRBV18 with TRBJ2-1; D is unclear. Germline V CDR1 and CDR2: KGHSH, LQKENI. Trimming removed 3 bases from V and 3 bases from J, with 6 bases in between. The CDR3 covers 13 residues.

V is TRBV28 and J is TRBJ1-6; 7 bases fit TRBD1. The ends lost 3 bases at V and 7 bases at J; junction bases unmatched: 6. The CDR3 is made up of 15 amino acids. Germline V gene data show CDR1 as MDHEN and CDR2 as SYDVKM. The CDR3 coding sequence is TGTGCCAGCAGTTTTGATGGCAGGGGGAATTCACCCCTCCACTTT. Amino acid sequence: CASSFDGRGNSPLHF.

This clone came up a few times. V is TRBV24-1 and J is TRBJ1-2, with 9 bases matching TRBD1. This CDR3 has 14 residues. Germline CDR1 KGHDR, CDR2 SFDVKD. The V segment lost 5 bases and the J segment 8 bases; nucleotides outside the gene matches: 8. CDR3 residues: CATSVSQGAGGYTF. In DNA form, the CDR3 reads TGTGCCACCAGTGTATCACAGGGGGCTGGAGGCTACACCTTC.

The chain recombines TRBV10-3 with TRBJ2-7; TRBD2 matches 8 bases. This CDR3 region has 15 residues. CDR1 is ENHRY and CDR2 is SYGVKD in the germline V gene. Trimming removed 2 bases from V and 0 bases from J; junction bases left unmatched: 3. The CDR3 region has the DNA TGTGCCATCAGTGAGCGGGGGGGATACTCCTACGAGCAGTACTTC. Its protein product is CAISERGGYSYEQYF.